This is a list of T cell receptor beta chains from one sample in a study of cytomegalovirus exposure and HLA in healthy donors. Data came from immunoSEQ multiplex PCR; TCRdb stores just in-frame clones and leaves some out. The sample yields about 94,000 clones, around 66% seen once. Sequenced sample: PBMCs. The receptors originated from a man in his thirties or forties in good health and CMV-seronegative. Each CDR3 is given with its conserved first and last residue. D genes are given only for firm matches. Clone size is given for some rows only: seen once, a few or many times, or a class if the clone is expanded.

J: TRBJ1-2; size: -; V: TRBV7-4; D: -; CDR3: CASRAKGVYGYTF; DNA: TGTGCCAGCAGAGCTAAGGGGGTCTATGGCTACACCTTC
J: TRBJ2-3; size: -; V: TRBV6-1; D: TRBD2; CDR3: CASRPSGRTDTQYF; DNA: TGTGCCAGCAGGCCTAGCGGGAGGACAGATACGCAGTATTTT
J: TRBJ1-5; size: -; V: TRBV28; D: -; CDR3: CASSLMFGTKSNQPQHF; DNA: TGTGCCAGCAGTTTAATGTTCGGGACAAAAAGCAATCAGCCCCAGCATTTT
J: TRBJ2-1; size: -; V: TRBV7-8; D: TRBD2; CDR3: CASSLDLAGGGFNEQFF; DNA: TGTGCCAGCAGCTTAGATCTAGCGGGGGGGGGTTTCAATGAGCAGTTCTTC
J: TRBJ1-1; size: once; V: TRBV4-2; D: -; CDR3: CASSGGSEAFF; DNA: TGTGCCAGCAGCGGGGGGTCTGAAGCTTTCTTT
J: TRBJ2-6; size: -; V: TRBV4-2; D: -; CDR3: CASSLGDVPGANVLTF; DNA: TGTGCCAGCAGCCTAGGAGACGTTCCTGGGGCCAACGTCCTGACTTTC
J: TRBJ2-7; size: few; V: TRBV6-1; D: TRBD2; CDR3: CASSEWDYPSEQYF; DNA: TGTGCCAGCAGTGAATGGGACTACCCTTCCGAGCAGTACTTC
J: TRBJ2-1; size: -; V: TRBV7-3; D: TRBD1; CDR3: CASSLNGPGQGVTEQFF; DNA: TGTGCCAGCAGCTTAAATGGTCCGGGACAGGGTGTTACTGAGCAGTTCTTC
J: TRBJ2-1; size: few; V: TRBV5-4; D: TRBD2; CDR3: CASSSTSFEQFF; DNA: TGTGCCAGCAGCTCGACTAGCTTTGAGCAGTTCTTC
J: TRBJ2-7; size: few; V: TRBV9; D: TRBD2; CDR3: CASSPLADYEQYF; DNA: TGTGCCAGCAGCCCCCTAGCGGACTACGAGCAGTACTTC
J: TRBJ2-3; size: -; V: TRBV13; D: TRBD2; CDR3: CASNRLAGTGDTQYF; DNA: TGTGCCAGCAACCGACTAGCGGGGACTGGAGATACGCAGTATTTT
J: TRBJ1-2; size: -; V: TRBV15; D: TRBD1; CDR3: CATSSRTGSLDGYTF; DNA: TGTGCCACCAGCTCCCGGACAGGGAGTTTGGACGGCTACACCTTC
J: TRBJ2-2; size: -; V: TRBV9; D: TRBD2; CDR3: CASSVASGGAGELFF; DNA: TGTGCCAGCAGCGTAGCTAGCGGGGGGGCTGGGGAGCTGTTTTTT
J: TRBJ2-1; size: -; V: TRBV4-1; D: -; CDR3: CASSQLSDNEQFF; DNA: TGCGCCAGCAGCCAACTTAGCGACAATGAGCAGTTCTTC
J: TRBJ2-4; size: once; V: TRBV7-9; D: TRBD1; CDR3: CASSFISGQQYF; DNA: TGTGCCAGCAGCTTCATCTCGGGACAGCAGTACTTC
J: TRBJ1-1; size: few; V: TRBV9; D: -; CDR3: CASSVVPGPNTEAFF; DNA: TGTGCCAGCAGCGTAGTTCCAGGGCCGAACACTGAAGCTTTCTTT
J: TRBJ2-5; size: -; V: TRBV7-3; D: TRBD2; CDR3: CATSGGGQETQYF; DNA: TGTGCCACCTCGGGGGGGGGTCAAGAGACCCAGTACTTC
J: TRBJ1-2; size: -; V: TRBV27; D: -; CDR3: CASSLTHNYGYTF; DNA: TGTGCCAGCAGCCTTACACATAACTATGGCTACACCTTC
J: TRBJ1-5; size: -; V: TRBV6-5; D: -; CDR3: CASSTSGSQPQHF; DNA: TGTGCCAGCAGTACGTCAGGTAGTCAGCCCCAGCATTTT
J: TRBJ2-3; size: -; V: TRBV5-6; D: -; CDR3: CASSLAVEGTHVDTQYF; DNA: TGTGCCAGCAGCTTGGCCGTTGAGGGCACACACGTAGATACGCAGTATTTT
J: TRBJ1-1; size: -; V: TRBV7-2; D: -; CDR3: CASNTDLSREAFF; DNA: TGTGCCAGCAACACAGACCTAAGCCGGGAAGCTTTCTTT
J: TRBJ2-6; size: -; V: TRBV6-5; D: -; CDR3: CASREVGRGANVPTF; DNA: -
J: TRBJ2-3; size: few; V: TRBV12-5; D: TRBD1; CDR3: CASVLQGALDTQYF; DNA: TGTGCTAGTGTTCTACAGGGGGCATTAGATACGCAGTATTTT
J: TRBJ1-3; size: -; V: TRBV4-1; D: -; CDR3: CASKGTGGEFGNTIYF; DNA: TGCGCCAGTAAAGGGACTGGGGGGGAATTTGGAAACACCATATATTTT
J: TRBJ1-6; size: -; V: TRBV5-1; D: -; CDR3: CASSLEVGLVLPNSPLHF; DNA: TGCGCCAGCAGCTTGGAAGTGGGACTGGTTTTACCTAATTCACCCCTCCACTTT
J: TRBJ2-2; size: -; V: TRBV7-3; D: TRBD2; CDR3: CASSLLAGGFGELFF; DNA: TGTGCCAGCAGCTTATTAGCGGGAGGTTTCGGGGAGCTGTTTTTT
J: TRBJ2-7; size: -; V: TRBV6-1; D: TRBD1; CDR3: CASSLRTGTYEQYF; DNA: TGTGCCAGCAGTCTTAGGACAGGTACCTACGAGCAGTACTTC
J: TRBJ2-3; size: -; V: TRBV27; D: -; CDR3: CASSALAPSTDTQYF; DNA: TGTGCCAGCAGTGCACTAGCCCCTAGCACAGATACGCAGTATTTT
J: TRBJ2-7; size: -; V: TRBV5-1; D: TRBD2; CDR3: CASSLELAGVDEQYF; DNA: TGCGCCAGCAGCTTGGAGCTAGCGGGAGTAGACGAGCAGTACTTC
J: TRBJ2-1; size: -; V: TRBV7-9; D: -; CDR3: CASSPRYRKGNNEQFF; DNA: TGTGCCAGCAGCCCCCGGTACAGGAAAGGGAACAATGAGCAGTTCTTC
J: TRBJ2-2; size: -; V: TRBV4-1; D: -; CDR3: CASSPSDRNTGELFF; DNA: TGCGCCAGCAGCCCATCCGACAGGAACACCGGGGAGCTGTTTTTT
J: TRBJ2-3; size: -; V: TRBV11-2; D: TRBD2; CDR3: CASSLGRAGGISTDTQYF; DNA: TGTGCCAGCAGCTTAGGCCGGGCGGGAGGCATTAGCACAGATACGCAGTATTTT
J: TRBJ1-3; size: -; V: TRBV19; D: TRBD1; CDR3: CASSPGTADSGNTIYF; DNA: TGTGCCAGTAGTCCAGGGACAGCAGACTCTGGAAACACCATATATTTT
J: TRBJ2-2; size: -; V: TRBV18; D: -; CDR3: CASHRTYVMNTGELFF; DNA: TGTGCCAGCCATCGGACATACGTTATGAACACCGGGGAGCTGTTTTTT
J: TRBJ2-3; size: -; V: TRBV7-2; D: TRBD2; CDR3: CASSLGLSGGRLDTQYF; DNA: TGTGCCAGCAGCTTAGGCCTTAGCGGGGGAAGGTTAGATACGCAGTATTTT
J: TRBJ2-7; size: -; V: TRBV15; D: -; CDR3: CATSRVGRGAYEQYF; DNA: TGTGCCACCAGCAGAGTAGGCAGGGGAGCCTACGAGCAGTACTTC
J: TRBJ1-4; size: -; V: TRBV7-2; D: TRBD1; CDR3: CASSLGGQGSNEKLFF; DNA: TGTGCCAGCAGCTTAGGAGGACAGGGGTCTAATGAAAAACTGTTTTTT
J: TRBJ2-7; size: -; V: TRBV25-1; D: -; CDR3: CASSEGGDSLEQYF; DNA: TGTGCCAGCAGTGAAGGTGGTGACTCTCTCGAGCAGTACTTC
J: TRBJ2-7; size: -; V: TRBV7-9; D: -; CDR3: CASSLGAYEQYF; DNA: TGTGCCAGCAGCTTAGGCGCGTACGAGCAGTACTTC
J: TRBJ2-2; size: -; V: TRBV5-5; D: TRBD2; CDR3: CASSPDVGSGRALAGELFF; DNA: TGTGCCAGCAGCCCCGACGTTGGTAGCGGGAGGGCCCTAGCCGGGGAGCTGTTTTTT
J: TRBJ1-2; size: -; V: TRBV27; D: -; CDR3: CASSATRMYGYTF; DNA: TGTGCCAGCAGTGCGACAAGGATGTATGGCTACACCTTC
J: TRBJ2-5; size: -; V: TRBV11-2; D: -; CDR3: CASSLAHARTQYF; DNA: TGTGCCAGCAGCTTAGCACACGCCCGGACCCAGTACTTC
J: TRBJ1-2; size: -; V: TRBV4-1; D: -; CDR3: CASSQDVLVRGYTF; DNA: TGCGCCAGCAGCCAAGATGTGTTGGTGCGGGGCTACACCTTC
J: TRBJ2-5; size: -; V: TRBV6-4; D: -; CDR3: CASSDSPSAQETQYF; DNA: TGTGCCAGCAGTGACTCTCCTAGCGCACAAGAGACCCAGTACTTC
J: TRBJ1-4; size: -; V: TRBV30; D: -; CDR3: CAWSGEVGKLFF; DNA: TGTGCCTGGAGTGGCGAGGTGGGAAAACTGTTTTTT
J: TRBJ1-1; size: -; V: TRBV10-1; D: -; CDR3: CASSEAGIGMNTEAFF; DNA: TGCGCCAGCTCTGAGGCGGGTATCGGGATGAACACTGAAGCTTTCTTT
J: TRBJ2-7; size: -; V: TRBV27; D: -; CDR3: CASTEKAGGPWSYEQYF; DNA: TGTGCCAGCACCGAAAAAGCGGGCGGTCCTTGGTCCTACGAGCAGTACTTC
J: TRBJ2-7; size: -; V: TRBV12-5; D: -; CDR3: CASGPYGTYEQYF; DNA: TGTGCTAGTGGTCCCTACGGTACCTACGAGCAGTACTTC
J: TRBJ1-2; size: few; V: TRBV4-3; D: -; CDR3: CASRGGAYGYTF; DNA: TGCGCCAGCCGAGGGGGGGCCTATGGCTACACCTTC
J: TRBJ1-2; size: -; V: TRBV4-1; D: -; CDR3: CASSQDPFLYTF; DNA: TGCGCCAGCAGCCAAGATCCTTTCCTCTACACCTTC